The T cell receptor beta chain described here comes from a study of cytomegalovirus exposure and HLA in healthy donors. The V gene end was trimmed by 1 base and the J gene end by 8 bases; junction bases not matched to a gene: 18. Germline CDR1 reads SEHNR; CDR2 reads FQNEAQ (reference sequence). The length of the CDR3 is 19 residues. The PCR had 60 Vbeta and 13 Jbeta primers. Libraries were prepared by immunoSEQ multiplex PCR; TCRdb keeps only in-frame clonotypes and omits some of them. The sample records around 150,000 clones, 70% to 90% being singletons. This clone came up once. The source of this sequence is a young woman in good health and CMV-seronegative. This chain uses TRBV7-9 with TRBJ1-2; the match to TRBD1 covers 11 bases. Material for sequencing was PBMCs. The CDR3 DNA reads TGTGCCAGCAGCTTAGGTTCGAGAATGAAGGGACAGGGGGTATCGGGCTACACCTTC. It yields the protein CASSLGSRMKGQGVSGYTF.